One sample yielded the 28 T cell receptor beta chains listed below, sequenced in a study of blood T cell repertoires in COVID-19. Libraries were prepared by immunoSEQ multiplex PCR; TCRdb keeps only in-frame clonotypes and omits some of them. The repertoire holds fewer than 300,000 clones, with about four fifths as singletons. Material for sequencing was peripheral blood. The receptors stem from a young woman with acute or convalescent COVID-19.

The chain joins TRBV4-3 to TRBJ2-7; 7 positions match TRBD1. The CDR3 runs to 15 residues. V shed 6 bases, J shed 2 bases, and the junction held 10 bases outside the gene matches. Germline loops: CDR1 LGHNA, CDR2 YSLEER. Written as DNA, the CDR3 is TGCGCCAGCAGACCCACAGGGGATCGTCCCTACGAGCAGTACTTC. This translates into CASRPTGDRPYEQYF.

This clone was observed a few times. The CDR3 loop is CASSMRQGEAFF. In DNA, the CDR3 is TGTGCCAGTAGTATGAGACAGGGTGAAGCTTTCTTT. The chain carries TRBV19 and TRBJ1-1; 7 bases agree with TRBD1. The CDR3 spans 12 residues. Trimming removed 3 bases from V and 7 bases from J; junction bases left unmatched: 2. Germline V gene sequence: CDR1 LNHDA, CDR2 SQIVND (reference sequence). Full variable domain (remainder filled in from reference TRBV19 and TRBJ1-1): DGGITQSPKYLFRKEGQNVTLSCEQNLNHDAMYWYRQDPGQGLRLIYYSQIVNDFQKGDIAEGYSVSREKKESFPLTVTSAQKNPTAFYLCASSMRQGEAFFGQGTRLTVV.

The chain's CDR3 is CATSAGGTPGNTIYF. In DNA, the CDR3 is TGTGCCACCAGTGCAGGGGGCACTCCTGGAAACACCATATATTTT. V usage is TRBV24-1 and J usage is TRBJ1-3; 8 bases match TRBD1. There are 15 residues in the CDR3. J lost 2 bases, V lost 5 bases, and 4 bases had no gene match. The germline CDR1 and CDR2 sequences are KGHDR and SFDVKD.

The rearrangement joins TRBV6-2 or TRBV6-3 to TRBJ2-3; 9 bases are shared with TRBD2. This CDR3 spans 15 amino acids. CDR1 and CDR2 (germline): MNHEY, SVGEGT. After removal of 6 bases from V and 3 bases from J, the junction contained 7 bases not matched to a gene. The CDR3 sequence is CASSSGLASTDTQYF. The DNA for the CDR3 is TGTGCCAGCAGCTCCGGACTAGCGTCGACAGATACGCAGTATTTT.

The J gene is TRBJ1-2, the V gene TRBV28, with 7 bases lining up with TRBD1. The CDR3 runs 15 residues. Germline lookup yields CDR1 MDHEN and CDR2 SYDVKM. J gave up 5 bases and V 6 bases, and 12 bases lay outside the gene matches. The CDR3 here is CASRRQGIRAYGYTF. CDR3 coding DNA: TGTGCCAGCAGGCGACAGGGAATTCGGGCATATGGCTACACCTTC.

The genes are TRBV11-2 and TRBJ2-1; D is possibly TRBD2 (5 bases). V was clipped by 5 bases and J by 3 bases, with 8 bases between them. From germline, CDR1 is SGHAT and CDR2 FQNNGV. The CDR3 is made up of 13 amino acids. The CDR3 protein is CASSLTSYNEQFF. CDR3 in DNA: TGTGCCAGCAGCCTAACTAGCTACAATGAGCAGTTCTTC.

V usage is TRBV11-2 and J usage is TRBJ2-1; 14 bases are a match to TRBD2. This CDR3 has 16 residues. V lost 6 bases to trimming and J lost 7 bases; unmatched junction nucleotides: 8. Germline CDR1 is SGHAT and CDR2 is FQNNGV. The CDR3 DNA follows: TGTGCCAGCAGTTTGGGACTAGCGGGAGTAGGTAATGAGCAGTTCTTC. This translates into CASSLGLAGVGNEQFF.

The J gene is TRBJ1-2, the V gene TRBV29-1; the match to TRBD1 covers 10 bases. The CDR3 runs 13 residues. V lost 6 bases to trimming and J lost 4 bases; unmatched junction nucleotides: 5. Germline lookup yields CDR1 SQVTM and CDR2 ANQGSEA. The CDR3, as DNA: TGCAGCGTCGATTGGACAGGGGGCTATGGCTACACCTTC. This translates into CSVDWTGGYGYTF.

V gene TRBV6-6 combines with J gene TRBJ2-1; D is uncertain. Germline V gene lookup returns CDR1 MNHNY and CDR2 SVGAGI (reference sequence). V was clipped by 7 bases and J by 1 base, with 14 bases between them. The CDR3 is 15 amino acids. The CDR3 sequence: CASNPGGSSYNEQFF. The CDR3 DNA follows: TGTGCCAGCAACCCCGGCGGCAGTTCCTACAATGAGCAGTTCTTC.

The chain carries TRBV27 and TRBJ1-6, with D hard to call. This CDR3 is built from 17 residues. CDR1 and CDR2 (germline): MNHEY, SMNVEV (reference sequence). The ends were cut back, 3 bases at V and 0 bases at J, with 12 bases in the middle. The CDR3 region has the DNA TGTGCCAGCAGTTTTGAGGGTTTTAGCTCCTATAATTCACCCCTCCACTTT. It yields the protein CASSFEGFSSYNSPLHF.

The V call is TRBV1, the J call TRBJ2-7; the listed D gene, TRBD2, was not tested against the DNA. TRBV1 is a recognized pseudogene. The CDR3 extends over 16 amino acids. The CDR3 DNA follows: TGCACCAGCAGCTCAGTCGGGGGACTAGCGAGGGACGAGCAGTACTTC. Encoded protein: CTSSSVGGLARDEQYF.

The chain joins TRBV7-2 to TRBJ2-1; D unresolved. CDR1 and CDR2 (germline): SGHTA, FQGNSA. The V and J ends lost 5 bases and 7 bases respectively, with 15 bases between them. The CDR3 loop spans 14 amino acids. CDR3 in DNA: TGTGCCAGCAGCCTCGGGTCGACCTGGAATGAGCAGTTCTTC. Its translation: CASSLGSTWNEQFF.

The V gene is TRBV5-4, the J gene TRBJ2-7, with 10 nucleotides matching TRBD2. CDR1 and CDR2 (germline): SGHNT, YYREEE (reference sequence). The CDR3 covers 15 residues. V was pared by 3 bases and J by 3 bases, with 6 bases of the junction left unmatched. The CDR3: CASSSELAGVYEQYF. CDR3 nucleotides: TGTGCCAGCAGCTCTGAGCTAGCGGGAGTCTACGAGCAGTACTTC.

V and J are TRBV9 and TRBJ2-2, with TRBD2 matching 7 bases. Germline-derived CDR1 and CDR2 are SGDLS and YYNGEE. Germline trimming cut 0 bases from V and 5 bases from J; bases unmatched to any gene: 10. The CDR3 spans 17 residues. The CDR3 nucleotides are TGTGCCAGCAGCGTAGCGGAAGGCGGGAGAGGTACCGGGGAGCTGTTTTTT. It encodes CASSVAEGGRGTGELFF. Full variable domain (rest looked up from reference TRBV9 and TRBJ2-2): DSGVTQTPKHLITATGQRVTLRCSPRSGDLSVYWYQQSLDQGLQFLIQYYNGEERAKGNILERFSAQQFPDLHSELNLSSLELGDSALYFCASSVAEGGRGTGELFFGEGSRLTVL.

CDR3 sequence (DNA): TGTGCCAGTACCCCTGACAGCTACTCTGGGGCCAACGTCCTGACTTTC. Amino acids: CASTPDSYSGANVLTF. This chain connects TRBV19 to TRBJ2-6, with a weak D call TRBD1 (5 bases). Per germline, CDR1 LNHDA and CDR2 SQIVND (reference sequence). The CDR3 spans 16 residues. With 7 bases removed from V and 0 bases from J, the gap between germline ends came to 13 bases.

This clone came up once. The chain recombines TRBV5-6 with TRBJ2-7, with 9 bases that match TRBD1. The CDR3 has 18 amino acids. V lost 4 bases, J lost 3 bases, and 17 bases stayed unmatched. Per germline, CDR1 SGHDT and CDR2 YYEEEE. The CDR3 sequence: CASSPGTGWLQRYYEQYF. For the CDR3, the DNA is TGTGCCAGCAGCCCCGGGACAGGGTGGTTACAGCGGTACTACGAGCAGTACTTC.

The V and J genes are TRBV11-3 and TRBJ2-1, with 12 bases lining up with TRBD2. V was pared by 5 bases and J by 8 bases, with 10 bases of the junction left unmatched. The CDR3 runs 16 residues. Per germline, CDR1 SGHNT and CDR2 YENEEA. The CDR3 DNA reads TGTGCCAGCAGCCCTTCGCTAGCGGGAGGGTTGGATGAGCAGTTCTTC. As protein: CASSPSLAGGLDEQFF.

CDR3 DNA sequence: TGTGCCAGCAGGCCGACAGGGGCTCTGACCGGGGAGCTGTTTTTT. Amino acid sequence: CASRPTGALTGELFF. This chain joins TRBV6-5 and TRBJ2-2, with 8 bases identical to TRBD1. This CDR3 has 15 residues. With V trimmed by 6 bases and J by 5 bases, 8 bases remained unmatched. Germline V gene sequence: CDR1 MNHEY, CDR2 SVGAGI.

The chain joins TRBV5-6 to TRBJ2-7, with 7 bases aligning to TRBD1. V lost 3 bases to trimming and J lost 3 bases; unmatched junction nucleotides: 12. The germline CDR1 and CDR2 sequences are SGHDT and YYEEEE. This CDR3 contains 16 residues. The CDR3 spells CASSSQKQGLGYEQYF. DNA for the CDR3: TGTGCCAGCAGCTCGCAAAAACAGGGGCTTGGCTACGAGCAGTACTTC.

This clone was detected once. This rearrangement joins TRBV12-3 or TRBV12-4 to TRBJ2-5, with a tentative D call TRBD2 (7 bases). CDR3 length: 13 residues. With 6 bases removed from V and 5 bases from J, the gap between germline ends came to 13 bases. The CDR3 nucleotides read TGTGCCAGCAGAGGGGGGGGCCGGGAGACCCAGTACTTC. Its translation: CASRGGGRETQYF.

This clone has just one count. CDR3 bases: TGTGCCAGCAGTTTTAGAGGGGGAAATGAAGCTTTCTTT. Protein: CASSFRGGNEAFF. The chain links TRBV12-3 or TRBV12-4 to TRBJ1-1, with D possibly being TRBD1 (6 bases). Between the trimmed V and J ends, which lost 3 bases and 7 bases, there was a span of 12 bases. The CDR3 spans 13 residues.

The gene calls are TRBV7-8 and TRBJ1-5; D is unclear. Germline loops: CDR1 SGHVS, CDR2 FQNEAQ. The CDR3 sequence is 14 residues long. With 6 bases removed from V and 3 bases from J, the gap between germline ends came to 12 bases. Here the CDR3 reads CASREFGDNQPQHF. Here the CDR3 DNA reads TGTGCCAGCAGAGAATTCGGGGACAATCAGCCCCAGCATTTT.

The rearrangement links TRBV19 to TRBJ1-1; 8 bases align to TRBD1. The CDR3 covers 15 residues. The V and J ends lost 4 bases and 1 base, in that order; junction bases with no gene match: 5. Germline V CDR1 and CDR2: LNHDA, SQIVND (reference sequence). CDR3 sequence reads: CASSTGQAPNTEAFF. CDR3 DNA sequence: TGTGCCAGTAGTACGGGACAGGCCCCGAACACTGAAGCTTTCTTT.

This sequence joins TRBV11-2 and TRBJ2-1, with D perhaps matching TRBD1 (6 bases). This CDR3 contains 16 residues. V lost 4 bases, J lost 9 bases, and 22 bases lay in between. From germline, CDR1 is SGHAT and CDR2 FQNNGV. CDR3 sequence reads: CASSYHPGQLYGEQFF. CDR3 DNA: TGTGCCAGCAGCTACCACCCCGGACAGTTGTATGGTGAGCAGTTCTTC.

The count of this clone is one. V gene TRBV27 combines with J gene TRBJ1-2, with D maybe TRBD1 (5 bases). Germline V CDR1 and CDR2: MNHEY, SMNVEV (reference sequence). The V end was cut by 2 bases, the J end by 4 bases, with 11 bases between. This CDR3 region has 14 residues. The CDR3 DNA reads TGTGCCAGCAGTTTAGCGGCAGGGTTCTATGGCTACACCTTC. Protein product: CASSLAAGFYGYTF.

The rearrangement joins TRBV19 to TRBJ2-1, with 7 bases fitting TRBD1. The CDR3 has 13 amino acids. After removal of 8 bases from V and 4 bases from J, the junction contained 5 bases not matched to a gene. CDR1 and CDR2 (germline): LNHDA, SQIVND (reference sequence). The CDR3 region is CASRPGGYNEQFF. CDR3 nucleotide sequence: TGTGCCAGTCGGCCAGGGGGTTACAATGAGCAGTTCTTC.

The V gene is TRBV20-1, the J gene TRBJ1-5, with D hard to call. Germline V gene lookup returns CDR1 DFQATT and CDR2 SNEGSKA (reference sequence). This CDR3 has 14 amino acids. Trimming removed 3 bases from V and 5 bases from J, with 14 bases in between. This CDR3 reads CSASVVSGDQPQHF. Here the CDR3 DNA reads TGCAGTGCTAGTGTAGTATCAGGTGATCAGCCCCAGCATTTT.

V is TRBV27 and J is TRBJ1-5; TRBD1 agrees at 11 bases. Germline CDR1 reads MNHEY; CDR2 reads SMNVEV (reference sequence). This CDR3 is built from 16 residues. Trimming took 6 bases from V and 1 from J; bases not matched to a gene: 5. This chain's CDR3 is CASRPGQGASNQPQHF. CDR3 nucleotides: TGTGCCAGCAGGCCAGGACAGGGGGCGAGCAATCAGCCCCAGCATTTT.